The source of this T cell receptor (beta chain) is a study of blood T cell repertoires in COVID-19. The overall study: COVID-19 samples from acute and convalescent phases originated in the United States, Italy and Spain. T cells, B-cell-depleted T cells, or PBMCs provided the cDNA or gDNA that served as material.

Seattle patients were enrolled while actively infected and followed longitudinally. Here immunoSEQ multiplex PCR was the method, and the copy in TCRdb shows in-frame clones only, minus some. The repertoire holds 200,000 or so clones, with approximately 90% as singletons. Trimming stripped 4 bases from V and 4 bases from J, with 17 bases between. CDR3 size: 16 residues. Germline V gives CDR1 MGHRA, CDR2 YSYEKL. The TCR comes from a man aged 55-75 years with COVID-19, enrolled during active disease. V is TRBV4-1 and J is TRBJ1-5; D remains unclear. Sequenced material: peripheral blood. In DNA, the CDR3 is TGCGCCAGCAGCCTCACTAATCCGGATGGTAATCAGCCCCAGCATTTT. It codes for CASSLTNPDGNQPQHF.